What follows describes a single T cell receptor (beta chain). Both 60 Vbeta primers and 13 Jbeta primers went into the PCR. Clones were sequenced by immunoSEQ multiplex PCR, and TCRdb holds only the in-frame ones, with some missing. The data show 150,000 to 200,000 clones, almost 85% seen once. The data derive from a study of cytomegalovirus exposure and HLA in healthy donors. The CDR3 runs to 15 residues. Trimming pared 6 bases from V and 5 bases from J, leaving 19 bases between. Germline-derived CDR1 and CDR2 are SNHLY and FYNNEI. This receptor was identified in a boy younger than 18 in good health and CMV-seronegative. The genes are TRBV2 and TRBJ2-5, with a tentative D call TRBD2 (6 bases). What was sequenced was PBMCs. The CDR3 region is CASSQWRGTAETQYF. DNA of the CDR3: TGTGCCAGCAGCCAGTGGAGGGGAACGGCGGAGACCCAGTACTTC.